This T cell receptor beta chain is from a study of cytomegalovirus exposure and HLA in healthy donors. Study-level findings and limits: What was likely a sequencing artifact was a cluster of highly shared sequence variants. Researchers reported in a later analysis that a missense DCLRE1C variant was tied to TCR beta V- and J-gene trimming. Using the classifier, cytomegalovirus status was reportedly diagnosed with high specificity and sensitivity.

It was with 60 Vbeta and 13 Jbeta primers that the PCR ran. Clones were sequenced by immunoSEQ multiplex PCR, and TCRdb holds only the in-frame ones, with some missing. Here the sample spans approximately 140,000 clones, around 81% being singletons. The germline gives CDR1 SEHNR, CDR2 FQNEAQ (reference sequence). This CDR3 region has 13 residues. J lost 7 bases, V lost 3 bases, and 5 bases had no gene match. As for this clone: The antigen remains undetermined.

The chain has TRBV7-9 and TRBJ1-1; 7 bases fit TRBD1. The clonotype was recovered from a man between 18 and 35 years old in good health and CMV-seronegative. Sample: PBMCs. For the CDR3, the DNA is TGTGCCAGCAGCTTGACAGGGATTAGTGAAGCTTTCTTT. This encodes CASSLTGISEAFF. Combining the CDR3 with reference TRBV7-9 and TRBJ1-1 gives the whole variable domain DTGVSQNPRHKITKRGQNVTFRCDPISEHNRLYWYRQTLGQGPEFLTYFQNEAQLEKSRLLSDRFSAERPKGSFSTLEIQRTEQGDSAMYLCASSLTGISEAFFGQGTRLTVV.